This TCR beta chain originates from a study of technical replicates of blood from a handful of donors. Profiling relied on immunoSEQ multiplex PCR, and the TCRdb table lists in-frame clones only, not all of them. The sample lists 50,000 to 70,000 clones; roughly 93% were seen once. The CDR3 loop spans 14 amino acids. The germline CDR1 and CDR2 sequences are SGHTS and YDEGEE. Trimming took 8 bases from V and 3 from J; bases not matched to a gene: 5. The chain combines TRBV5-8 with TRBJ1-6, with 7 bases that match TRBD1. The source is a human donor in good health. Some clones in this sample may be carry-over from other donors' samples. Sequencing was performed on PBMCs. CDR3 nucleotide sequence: TGTGCCAGTGGGACAGCCAACTATAATTCACCCCTCCACTTT. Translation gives CASGTANYNSPLHF. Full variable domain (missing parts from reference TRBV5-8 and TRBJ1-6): EAGVTQSPTHLIKTRGQQATLRCSPISGHTSVYWYQQALGLGLQFLLWYDEGEERNRGNFPPRFSGRQFPNYSSELNVNALELEDSALYLCASGTANYNSPLHFGNGTRLTVT.